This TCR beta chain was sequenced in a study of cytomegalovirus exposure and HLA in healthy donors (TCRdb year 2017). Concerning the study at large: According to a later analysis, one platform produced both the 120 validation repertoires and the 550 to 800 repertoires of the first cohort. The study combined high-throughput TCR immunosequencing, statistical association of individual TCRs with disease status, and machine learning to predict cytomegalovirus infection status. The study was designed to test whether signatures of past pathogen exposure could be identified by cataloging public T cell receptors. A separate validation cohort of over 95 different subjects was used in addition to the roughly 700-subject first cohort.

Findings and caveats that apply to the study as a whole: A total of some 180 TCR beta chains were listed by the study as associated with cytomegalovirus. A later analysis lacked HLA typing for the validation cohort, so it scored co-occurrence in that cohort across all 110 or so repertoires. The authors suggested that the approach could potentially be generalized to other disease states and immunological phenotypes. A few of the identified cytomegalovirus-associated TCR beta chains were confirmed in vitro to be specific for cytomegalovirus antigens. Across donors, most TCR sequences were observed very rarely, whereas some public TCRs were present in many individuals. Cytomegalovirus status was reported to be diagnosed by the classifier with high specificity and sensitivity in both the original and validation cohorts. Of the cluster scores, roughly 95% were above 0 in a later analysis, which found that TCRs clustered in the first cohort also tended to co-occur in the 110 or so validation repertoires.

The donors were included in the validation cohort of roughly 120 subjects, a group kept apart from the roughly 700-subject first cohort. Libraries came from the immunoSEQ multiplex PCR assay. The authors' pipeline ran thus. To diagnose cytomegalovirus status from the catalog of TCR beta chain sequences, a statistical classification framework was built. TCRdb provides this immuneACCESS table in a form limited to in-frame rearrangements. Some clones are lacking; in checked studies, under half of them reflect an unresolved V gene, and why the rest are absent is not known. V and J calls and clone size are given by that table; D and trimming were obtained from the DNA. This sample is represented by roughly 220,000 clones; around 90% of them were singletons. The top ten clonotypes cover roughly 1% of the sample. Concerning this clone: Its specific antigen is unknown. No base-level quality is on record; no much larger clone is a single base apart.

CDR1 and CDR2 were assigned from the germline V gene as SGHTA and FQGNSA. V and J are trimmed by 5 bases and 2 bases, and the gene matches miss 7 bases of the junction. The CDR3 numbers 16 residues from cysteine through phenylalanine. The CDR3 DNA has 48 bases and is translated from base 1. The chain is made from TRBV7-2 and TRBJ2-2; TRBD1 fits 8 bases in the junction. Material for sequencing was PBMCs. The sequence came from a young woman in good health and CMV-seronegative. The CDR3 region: CASSTRQGLNTGELFF. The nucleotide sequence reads TGTGCCAGCAGCACCCGACAGGGGCTAAACACCGGGGAGCTGTTTTTT.